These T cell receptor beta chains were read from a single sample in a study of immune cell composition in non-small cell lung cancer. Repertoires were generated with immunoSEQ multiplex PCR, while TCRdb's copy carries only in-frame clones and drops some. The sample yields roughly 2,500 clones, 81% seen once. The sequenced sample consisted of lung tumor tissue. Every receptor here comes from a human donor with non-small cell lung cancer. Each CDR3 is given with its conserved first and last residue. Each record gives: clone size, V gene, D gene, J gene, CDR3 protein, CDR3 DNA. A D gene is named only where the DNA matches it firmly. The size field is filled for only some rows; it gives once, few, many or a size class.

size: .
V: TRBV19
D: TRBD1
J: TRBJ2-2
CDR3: CASRPPTGVARTGELFF
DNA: TGTGCCAGTAGGCCTCCTACAGGGGTAGCTCGGACCGGGGAGCTGTTTTTT

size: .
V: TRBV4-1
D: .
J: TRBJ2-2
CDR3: CASNTGQGFNTGELFF
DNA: TGCGCCAGCAACACGGGGCAGGGGTTTAACACCGGGGAGCTGTTTTTT

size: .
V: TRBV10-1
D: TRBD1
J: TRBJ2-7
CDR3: CASSRAIGTGSIPYEQYF
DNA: TGCGCCAGCAGTCGAGCTATAGGGACAGGGTCCATCCCCTACGAGCAGTACTTC

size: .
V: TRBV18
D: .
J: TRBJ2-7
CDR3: CASSPLPITGSYEQYF
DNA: TGTGCCAGCTCACCACTACCTATAACAGGCTCCTACGAGCAGTACTTC

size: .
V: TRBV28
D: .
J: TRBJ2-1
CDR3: CASSGLYYNEQFF
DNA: TGTGCCAGCTCGGGTTTGTATTACAATGAGCAATTCTTC

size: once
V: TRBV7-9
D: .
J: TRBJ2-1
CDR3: CASSLGSDNEQFF
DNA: TGTGCCAGCAGCTTAGGGTCGGACAATGAGCAGTTCTTC

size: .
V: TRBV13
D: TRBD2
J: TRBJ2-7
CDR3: CASSLGLGPGLAGTPYEQYF
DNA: TGTGCCAGCAGCCTAGGATTAGGACCGGGACTAGCGGGAACCCCCTACGAGCAGTACTTC

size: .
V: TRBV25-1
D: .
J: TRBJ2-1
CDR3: CASSEGGARSGAYNEQFF
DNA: TGTGCCAGCAGCGAAGGGGGGGCAAGGAGCGGGGCCTACAATGAGCAGTTCTTC

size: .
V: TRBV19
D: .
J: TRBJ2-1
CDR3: CASSTLSWTGSSYNEQFF
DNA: TGTGCCAGTAGTACCCTATCATGGACGGGGAGCTCCTACAATGAGCAGTTCTTC

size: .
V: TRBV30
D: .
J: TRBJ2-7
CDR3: CAWSSSPGNYEQYF
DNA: TGTGCCTGGAGTTCCTCCCCGGGAAACTACGAGCAGTACTTC

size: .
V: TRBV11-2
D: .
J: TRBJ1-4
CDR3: CASRLGGSGTNEKLFF
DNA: TGTGCCAGCCGCCTCGGGGGATCGGGTACTAATGAAAAACTGTTTTTT

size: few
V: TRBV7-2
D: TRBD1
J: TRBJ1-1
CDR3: CASSFRQGSAGTEAFF
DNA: TGTGCCAGCAGCTTTCGACAGGGGTCGGCGGGCACTGAAGCTTTCTTT

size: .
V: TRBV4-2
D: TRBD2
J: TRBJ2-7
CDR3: CASSQASGFSYEQYF
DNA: TGTGCCAGCAGCCAGGCTAGCGGGTTTTCCTACGAGCAGTACTTC

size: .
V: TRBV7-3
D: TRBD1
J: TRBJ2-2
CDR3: CASRPSGTGNTGELFF
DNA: TGTGCCAGCAGGCCGTCAGGGACAGGGAACACCGGGGAGCTGTTTTTT

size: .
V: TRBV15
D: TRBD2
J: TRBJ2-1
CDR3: CATSRGASGSSYNEQFF
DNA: TGTGCCACCAGCAGAGGAGCTAGCGGAAGCTCCTACAATGAGCAGTTCTTC

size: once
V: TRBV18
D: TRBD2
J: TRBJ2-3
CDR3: CASSPGLAGADTQYF
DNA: TGTGCCAGCTCACCGGGACTAGCGGGAGCCGATACGCAGTATTTT

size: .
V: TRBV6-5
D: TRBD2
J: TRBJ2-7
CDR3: CASSYSGLAGGGEQYF
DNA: TGTGCCAGCAGTTACTCAGGGCTAGCGGGGGGTGGAGAGCAGTACTTC

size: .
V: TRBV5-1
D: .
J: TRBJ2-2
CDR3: CASSLALSNTGELFF
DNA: TGCGCCAGCAGCTTGGCGCTATCTAACACCGGGGAGCTGTTTTTT